These 27 T cell receptor beta chains share one sample of origin, sequenced in a study of early T cells in non-severe SARS-CoV-2 infection. TCRdb re-analysed the 5' RACE reads in MiXCR, keeping a single row per CDR3 protein. The table shows 100,000 to 140,000 distinct CDR3 sequences, with 11% occurring only once. Input material: whole blood. These TCRs come from an adult who was a healthcare worker with PCR-confirmed SARS-CoV-2 infection or an uninfected control (not recorded which).

This clonotype was detected ten times or more. The J gene is TRBJ2-7, the V gene TRBV28, with 8 nucleotides matching TRBD1. Germline V gene sequence: CDR1 MDHEN, CDR2 SYDVKM. The CDR3 is 15 amino acids. V shed 5 bases and J 1 base; nucleotides not matched to a gene: 7. The CDR3 is CASSPPGQASYEQYF. DNA for the CDR3: TGTGCCAGCAGTCCTCCGGGACAGGCGTCCTACGAGCAGTACTTC.

As DNA, the CDR3 is TGTGCCAGTAGTCAAGCCGGACTCTACTCCTACAATGAGCAGTTCTTC. Its protein product is CASSQAGLYSYNEQFF. The V and J genes are TRBV19 and TRBJ2-1, with D possibly matching TRBD2 (5 bases). The CDR3 totals 16 residues. Germline CDR1 and CDR2: LNHDA and SQIVND (reference sequence). Trimming removed 5 bases from V and 0 bases from J, with 14 bases in between.

This clonotype showed up just a few times. The chain uses TRBV4-1 and TRBJ1-5, with D maybe TRBD1 (5 bases). This CDR3 contains 16 residues. V shed 0 bases and J shed 5 bases, with 14 bases lying between them. In germline, CDR1 is MGHRA, CDR2 YSYEKL. The CDR3 region is CASSQDPDTLYQPQHF. In DNA form, the CDR3 reads TGCGCCAGCAGCCAAGATCCGGACACATTATATCAGCCCCAGCATTTT.

This clonotype was found a few times. The chain recombines TRBV2 with TRBJ1-1; D ambiguous. Germline loops: CDR1 SNHLY, CDR2 FYNNEI. Between the trimmed V and J ends, which lost 6 bases and 7 bases, there was a span of 6 bases. This CDR3 has 10 amino acids. The chain's CDR3 is CASSDGEAFF. The CDR3 DNA sequence: TGTGCCAGCAGCGACGGTGAAGCTTTCTTT. Based on the CDR3 plus reference TRBV2 and TRBJ1-1, the full variable domain is EPEVTQTPSHQVTQMGQEVILRCVPISNHLYFYWYRQILGQKVEFLVSFYNNEISEKSEIFDDQFSVERPDGSNFTLKIRSTKLEDSAMYFCASSDGEAFFGQGTRLTVV.

The chain carries TRBV6-1 and TRBJ2-5; the match to TRBD2 covers 10 bases. The length of the CDR3 is 15 residues. Trimming removed 7 bases from V and 4 bases from J; junction bases left unmatched: 9. Germline V gene sequence: CDR1 MNHNS, CDR2 SASEGT. In DNA form, the CDR3 reads TGTGCCAGCACCCCTAGCGGGAGATACCGAGAGACCCAGTACTTC. Amino acid sequence: CASTPSGRYRETQYF.

This clonotype was counted a few times. The chain's CDR3 is CASKYRWRDEQFF. CDR3 DNA sequence: TGTGCCAGCAAATATCGGTGGCGAGATGAGCAGTTCTTC. This sequence joins TRBV2 and TRBJ2-1; D is uncertain. The V gene lost 7 bases and the J gene lost 8 bases, with 15 bases spanning the gap. Germline lookup yields CDR1 SNHLY and CDR2 FYNNEI. This CDR3 has 13 residues.

This clonotype appeared a few times. The J gene is TRBJ2-7, the V gene TRBV20-1; the D call may be TRBD1 or TRBD2 (6 bases each). This CDR3 has 13 residues. Germline V CDR1 and CDR2: DFQATT, SNEGSKA (reference sequence). V lost 2 bases, J lost 2 bases, and 10 bases lay in between. CDR3 in DNA: TGCAGTGCTAGACCCGGGGGCCCCTACGAGCAGTACTTC. Translated: CSARPGGPYEQYF.

Many counts were recorded for this clonotype. This sequence joins TRBV30 and TRBJ1-1; unclear D gene. Germline V gene sequence: CDR1 GTSNPN, CDR2 SVGIG (reference sequence). The CDR3 consists of 11 residues. Trimming took off 5 bases at V and 4 bases at J, with 8 bases between the two ends. The CDR3 protein is CAWFSATEAFF. CDR3 nucleotides: TGTGCCTGGTTCTCTGCCACTGAAGCTTTCTTT.

The chain couples TRBV10-2 to TRBJ2-5, with D maybe TRBD1 (5 bases). Trimming left V 7 bases short and J 2 bases short, with 11 bases between. The CDR3 runs to 13 residues. Per the germline V gene, CDR1 is WSHSY and CDR2 is SAAADI. The CDR3 is CASNKDSQETQYF. CDR3 sequence (DNA): TGCGCCAGCAACAAAGACAGTCAAGAGACCCAGTACTTC.

This sequence joins TRBV5-4 and TRBJ2-1; 8 bases are shared with TRBD1. Germline CDR1 is SGHNT and CDR2 is YYREEE (reference sequence). The V segment lost 4 bases and the J segment 9 bases; nucleotides outside the gene matches: 6. The CDR3 covers 13 residues. In DNA form, the CDR3 reads TGTGCCAGCAGCCCAGGGGGCTGGAGTGAGCAGTTCTTC. This codes for CASSPGGWSEQFF.

Comments on this clonotype: Just one base apart from a much larger clone, this may be a read error. The genes are TRBV29-1 and TRBJ2-4, with TRBD1 as a possible D gene (5 bases). CDR1 is SQVTM and CDR2 is ANQGSEA in the germline V gene. V lost 4 bases and J lost 9, with 10 bases in between. The CDR3 runs 11 residues. The CDR3 nucleotides are TGCAGCGTTGGGACACTACGCATTCAGTACTTC. Translated: CSVGTLRIQYF.

This clonotype was counted a few times. The J gene is TRBJ2-3, the V gene TRBV13; tentative D call: TRBD1 (6 bases). V was clipped by 5 bases and J by 2 bases, with 11 bases between them. Germline V CDR1 and CDR2: PRHDT, FYEKMQ (reference sequence). The CDR3 has 14 residues. In nucleotides, the CDR3 is TGTGCCAGCAGCCTTGGACAGACCACAGATACGCAGTATTTT. Its protein is CASSLGQTTDTQYF.

This chain connects TRBV20-1 to TRBJ2-1; the match to TRBD2 covers 10 bases. With V trimmed by 4 bases and J by 6 bases, 9 bases remained unmatched. The CDR3 covers 15 residues. Germline CDR1 is DFQATT and CDR2 is SNEGSKA (reference sequence). The CDR3 here is CSANPYRLAGNEQFF. The CDR3, as DNA: TGCAGTGCTAACCCCTATCGACTAGCGGGCAATGAGCAGTTCTTC.

This clonotype has a count of ten or more. V usage is TRBV6-1 and J usage is TRBJ2-1; 10 bases line up with TRBD2. The CDR3 runs 15 residues. V lost 6 bases and J lost 4; bases outside the gene matches: 6. Germline-derived CDR1 and CDR2 are MNHNS and SASEGT. The CDR3 DNA reads TGTGCCAGCAGCTTAGTTAGCGGGGGGTACAATGAGCAGTTCTTC. It translates to CASSLVSGGYNEQFF.

V is TRBV5-6 and J is TRBJ1-4; possibly TRBD1 for D (5 bases). Germline V lookup: CDR1 SGHDT, CDR2 YYEEEE. The CDR3 consists of 16 residues. Trimming cost V 10 bases and J 0 bases, with 19 bases left between them. CDR3 sequence reads: CAGPGGGLTTNEKLFF. CDR3 in DNA: TGTGCCGGGCCGGGGGGTGGCTTGACAACTAATGAAAAACTGTTTTTT.

The chain joins TRBV28 to TRBJ1-1; D unresolved. The V gene lost 9 bases and the J gene lost 0 bases, with 11 bases spanning the gap. Germline V gives CDR1 MDHEN, CDR2 SYDVKM. This CDR3 has 13 amino acids. The CDR3 region has the DNA TGTGCCAGTAACTTGGATATGAACACTGAAGCTTTCTTT. Translation gives CASNLDMNTEAFF.

The CDR3 region has the DNA TGTGCCAGCAGCGTCCTAGCGGGAGGCGAGCAGTACTTC. Amino acids: CASSVLAGGEQYF. This chain uses TRBV3-1 with TRBJ2-7, with TRBD2 matching over 11 bases. In germline, CDR1 is LGHDT, CDR2 YNNKEL (reference sequence). This CDR3 is 13 amino acids long. V was pared by 5 bases and J by 6 bases, with 3 bases of the junction left unmatched.

This chain uses TRBV6-2 or TRBV6-3 with TRBJ1-2; D uncertain. Trimming pared 5 bases from V and 5 bases from J, leaving 12 bases between. The CDR3 runs 13 residues. In germline, CDR1 is MNHEY, CDR2 SVGEGT. CDR3 DNA: TGTGCCAGCAGTCGGCGCGGAGGATATGGCTACACCTTC. This encodes CASSRRGGYGYTF.

This clonotype was recorded many times. The CDR3, as DNA: TGTGCCAGCCGTAAGGCAGGGGTTTCACCCCTCCACTTT. Protein sequence: CASRKAGVSPLHF. V gene TRBV18 combines with J gene TRBJ1-6, with a possible D match to TRBD1 (6 bases). Trimming took off 8 bases at V and 9 bases at J, with 14 bases between the two ends. CDR1 KGHSH and CDR2 LQKENI come from the germline V gene. This CDR3 region has 13 residues.

The chain uses TRBV19 and TRBJ1-5; D call uncertain. Germline CDR1 reads LNHDA; CDR2 reads SQIVND (reference sequence). The CDR3 is 14 amino acids. The V end was cut by 3 bases, the J end by 1 base, with 7 bases between. This CDR3 reads CASSIGVSNQPQHF. DNA of the CDR3: TGTGCCAGTAGTATTGGGGTCAGCAATCAGCCCCAGCATTTT. Supplemented by reference TRBV19 and TRBJ1-5, the full variable domain reads DGGITQSPKYLFRKEGQNVTLSCEQNLNHDAMYWYRQDPGQGLRLIYYSQIVNDFQKGDIAEGYSVSREKKESFPLTVTSAQKNPTAFYLCASSIGVSNQPQHFGDGTRLSIL.

Remarks on this clonotype: Possible read error: a much larger clone is one base away. The chain employs TRBV28 and TRBJ2-4; tentatively, D is TRBD1 (6 bases). The CDR3 is made up of 16 amino acids. From germline, CDR1 is MDHEN and CDR2 SYDVKM. CDR3 amino acids: CTSSPLDSGAKNIQYF. CDR3 coding DNA: TGTACCAGCAGTCCATTGGACAGTGGGGCCAAAAACATTCAGTACTTC.

The chain has TRBV19 and TRBJ2-1; the match to TRBD1 covers 9 bases. Germline V gene sequence: CDR1 LNHDA, CDR2 SQIVND (reference sequence). Germline trimming cut 7 bases from V and 3 bases from J; bases unmatched to any gene: 7. The CDR3 is made up of 15 amino acids. The CDR3 here is CASTYGTGLYNEQFF. In DNA form, the CDR3 reads TGTGCCAGTACTTATGGGACAGGGCTCTACAATGAGCAGTTCTTC.

This clonotype was observed a handful of times. This rearrangement joins TRBV20-1 to TRBJ2-1, with 8 bases that match TRBD2. J lost 3 bases, V lost 5 bases, and 9 bases had no gene match. Germline lookup yields CDR1 DFQATT and CDR2 SNEGSKA (reference sequence). The CDR3 runs to 15 residues. The CDR3 loop reads CSAENREGHYNEQFF. The CDR3, as DNA: TGCAGTGCTGAAAACCGGGAGGGCCACTACAATGAGCAGTTCTTC.

This clonotype was seen repeatedly, ten times or more. This chain connects TRBV7-8 to TRBJ2-7; TRBD2 matches 11 bases. The J segment lost 1 base and the V segment lost 4 bases, leaving 3 bases of the junction unmatched. CDR3 length: 15 amino acids. Germline assignment: CDR1 SGHVS and CDR2 FQNEAQ. CDR3 nucleotide sequence: TGTGCCAGCAGCTCGGGACTAGCGGATTCCTACGAGCAGTACTTC. Amino acid sequence: CASSSGLADSYEQYF. Looking up the rest from reference TRBV7-8 and TRBJ2-7 gives the full variable domain: GAGVSQSPRYKVAKRGQDVALRCDPISGHVSLFWYQQALGQGPEFLTYFQNEAQLDKSGLPSDRFFAERPEGSVSTLKIQRTQQEDSAVYLCASSSGLADSYEQYFGPGTRLTVT.

This clonotype was picked up many times. The CDR3 nucleotides read TGTGCCAGCAGTTCAGGGAGCCGCGAGCAGTACTTC. Translated: CASSSGSREQYF. The chain links TRBV27 to TRBJ2-7; the D gene could be TRBD1 or TRBD2 (5 bases each). The germline V and J ends were trimmed by 4 bases and 6 bases, with 10 bases remaining between them. CDR3 length equals 12 residues. Germline CDR1 and CDR2: MNHEY and SMNVEV (reference sequence).

This clonotype has a handful of counts. The rearrangement uses TRBV3-1 and TRBJ1-5; perhaps TRBD1 as D (5 bases). This CDR3 comprises 15 residues. In germline, CDR1 is LGHDT, CDR2 YNNKEL (reference sequence). The V end lost 5 bases, the J end lost 5 bases, and 16 bases lay between the germline ends. The DNA of the CDR3 is TGTGCCAGCAGCGAAACCAGGGACCCTTATCAGCCCCAGCATTTT. Translation: CASSETRDPYQPQHF.

The chain couples TRBV13 to TRBJ2-1; 10 positions agree with TRBD2. CDR3 length: 16 amino acids. Per germline, CDR1 PRHDT and CDR2 FYEKMQ (reference sequence). V dropped 5 bases and J dropped 5; count of bases not matched to a gene: 9. The CDR3 loop is CASSPRGSGRNNEQFF. CDR3 in DNA: TGTGCCAGCAGCCCACGTGGTAGCGGGAGGAACAATGAGCAGTTCTTC.